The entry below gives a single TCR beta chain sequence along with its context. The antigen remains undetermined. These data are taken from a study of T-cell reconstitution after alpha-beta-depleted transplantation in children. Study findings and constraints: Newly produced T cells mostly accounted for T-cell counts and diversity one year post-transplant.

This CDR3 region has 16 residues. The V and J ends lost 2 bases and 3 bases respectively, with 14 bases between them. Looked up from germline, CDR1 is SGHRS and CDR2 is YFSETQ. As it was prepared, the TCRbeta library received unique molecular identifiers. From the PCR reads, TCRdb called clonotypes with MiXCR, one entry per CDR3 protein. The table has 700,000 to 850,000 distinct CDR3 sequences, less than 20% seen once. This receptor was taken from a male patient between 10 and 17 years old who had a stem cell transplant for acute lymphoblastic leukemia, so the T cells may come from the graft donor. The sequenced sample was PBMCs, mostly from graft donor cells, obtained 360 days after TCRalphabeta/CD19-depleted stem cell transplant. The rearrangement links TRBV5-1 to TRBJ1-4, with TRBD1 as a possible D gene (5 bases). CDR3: CASSFRDGKSNEKLFF. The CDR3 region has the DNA TGCGCCAGCAGCTTCCGGGACGGAAAATCTAATGAAAAACTGTTTTTT.